The subject of this entry is one TCR beta chain. Using its own MiXCR run on the 5' RACE reads, TCRdb lists one record per CDR3 protein. The sample records about 69,000 distinct CDR3 sequences, under 6.5% being singletons. The CDR3 contains 14 residues. Germline values: CDR1 MNHNS, CDR2 SASEGT. V lost 6 bases and J 4 bases, leaving 15 bases between the germline ends. This entry comes from a study of T cells after yellow fever vaccination. The V call is TRBV6-1, the J call TRBJ1-1; no firm D call. The specimen comprised CD4+ T cells sorted from PBMCs, sampled approximately 15 days after the first yellow fever vaccination. The clonotype comes from a man aged 18 to 29 who received the YFV17D yellow fever vaccine. The CDR3 DNA is TGTGCCAGCAGCCCCTCGAAGGGTGGCACTGAAGCTTTCTTT. Translation: CASSPSKGGTEAFF.